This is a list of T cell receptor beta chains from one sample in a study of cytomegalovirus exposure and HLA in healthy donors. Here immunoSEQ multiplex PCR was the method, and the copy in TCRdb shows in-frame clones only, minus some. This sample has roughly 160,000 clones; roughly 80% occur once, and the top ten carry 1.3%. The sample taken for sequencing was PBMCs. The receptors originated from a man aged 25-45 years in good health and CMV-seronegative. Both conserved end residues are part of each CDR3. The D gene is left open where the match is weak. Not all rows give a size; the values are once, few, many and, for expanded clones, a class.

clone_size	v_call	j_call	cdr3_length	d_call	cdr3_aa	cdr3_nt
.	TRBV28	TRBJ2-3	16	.	CASSLTPGTPTDTQYF	TGTGCCAGCAGTTTAACTCCAGGGACACCCACAGATACGCAGTATTTT
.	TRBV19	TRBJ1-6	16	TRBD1	CASRTPVGQGNSPLHF	TGTGCCAGTAGGACCCCGGTGGGACAGGGTAATTCACCCCTCCACTTT
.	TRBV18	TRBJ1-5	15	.	CASSPTVNSNQPQHF	TGTGCCAGCTCACCAACGGTGAATAGCAATCAGCCCCAGCATTTT
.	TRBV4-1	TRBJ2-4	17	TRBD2	CASSSMGLAGTKNIQYF	TGCGCCAGCAGCTCAATGGGACTAGCGGGAACAAAAAACATTCAGTACTTC
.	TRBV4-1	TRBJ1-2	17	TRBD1	CASSHRQGKSANYGYTF	TGCGCCAGCAGCCATCGACAGGGGAAGTCAGCTAACTATGGCTACACCTTC
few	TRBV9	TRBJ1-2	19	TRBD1	CASSVVPGGLGQGNYGYTF	TGTGCCAGCAGCGTAGTCCCAGGGGGACTGGGACAGGGGAACTATGGCTACACCTTC
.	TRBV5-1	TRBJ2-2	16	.	CASSLSPGLNTGELFF	TGCGCCAGCAGCTTGTCGCCGGGGTTGAACACCGGGGAGCTGTTTTTT
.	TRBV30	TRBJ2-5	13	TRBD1	CAWSVRQGLSQYF	TGTGCCTGGAGTGTAAGACAGGGGTTATCCCAGTACTTC
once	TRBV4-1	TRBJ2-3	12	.	CASSHRADTQYF	TGCGCCAGCAGCCACCGGGCAGATACGCAGTATTTT
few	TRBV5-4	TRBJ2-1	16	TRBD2	CASSGGGSGSYNEQFF	TGTGCCAGCAGCGGGGGGGGTAGCGGAAGTTACAATGAGCAGTTCTTC
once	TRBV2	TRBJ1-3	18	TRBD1	CASSESIVLGQGGNTIYF	TGTGCCAGCAGTGAGAGTATAGTGTTGGGACAGGGGGGAAACACCATATATTTT
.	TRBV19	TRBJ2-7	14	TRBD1	CASGLNRGPYEQYF	TGTGCCAGTGGGTTGAACAGGGGGCCTTACGAGCAGTACTTC
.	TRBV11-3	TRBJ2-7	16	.	CASSRGQGLWPYEQYF	TGTGCCAGCAGCCGTGGGCAGGGGCTATGGCCCTACGAGCAGTACTTC
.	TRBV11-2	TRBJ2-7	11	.	CASTRSYEQYF	TGTGCCAGCACCAGGTCCTACGAGCAGTACTTC
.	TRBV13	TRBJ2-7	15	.	CASSSGWGRGYEQYF	TGTGCCAGCAGCTCCGGATGGGGAAGGGGGTACGAGCAGTACTTC
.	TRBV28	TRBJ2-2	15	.	CASIPSREMTGELFF	TGTGCCAGCATCCCGTCGAGGGAAATGACCGGGGAGCTGTTTTTT
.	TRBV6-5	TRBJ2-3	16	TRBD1	CASSYSRTGGTDTQYF	TGTGCCAGCAGTTACTCCCGGACAGGGGGCACAGATACGCAGTATTTT
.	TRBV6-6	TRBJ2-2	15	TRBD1	CASSSRQGNTGELFF	TGTGCCAGCAGTTCTCGACAGGGGAACACCGGGGAGCTGTTTTTT
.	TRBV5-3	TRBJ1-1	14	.	CARSPNRQFTEAFF	TGTGCCAGAAGCCCTAACAGACAGTTCACTGAAGCTTTCTTT
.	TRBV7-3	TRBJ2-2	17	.	CASSSPGAVANTGELFF	TGTGCCAGCAGCTCCCCGGGAGCGGTCGCGAACACCGGGGAGCTGTTTTTT
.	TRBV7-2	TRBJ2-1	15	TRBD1	CASSPGQGLYNEQFF	TGTGCCAGCAGCCCGGGACAGGGACTCTACAATGAGCAGTTCTTC
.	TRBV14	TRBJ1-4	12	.	CASSQDRGKLFF	TGTGCCAGCAGCCAAGATCGGGGAAAACTGTTTTTT
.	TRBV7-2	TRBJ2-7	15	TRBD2	CASSSGLAGTYEQYF	TGTGCCAGCAGCTCGGGACTAGCGGGGACCTACGAGCAGTACTTC
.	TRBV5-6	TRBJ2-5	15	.	CASSLRQGMVKTQYF	TGTGCCAGCAGCTTGCGGCAGGGGATGGTAAAGACCCAGTACTTC
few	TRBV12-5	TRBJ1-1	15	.	CASGLDLRLSSEAFF	TGTGCTAGTGGTTTGGACTTGAGACTTTCCTCTGAAGCTTTCTTT
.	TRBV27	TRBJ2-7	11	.	CASTSGREQYF	TGTGCCAGCACCTCAGGGCGTGAGCAGTACTTC
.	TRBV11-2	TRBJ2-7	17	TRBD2	CASSPGLAGGPSYEQYF	TGTGCCAGCAGCCCGGGGCTAGCGGGGGGGCCCTCCTACGAGCAGTACTTC
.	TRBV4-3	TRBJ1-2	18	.	CASSQIGGQKKINYGYTF	TGCGCCAGCAGTCAAATAGGGGGACAAAAGAAAATTAACTATGGCTACACCTTC
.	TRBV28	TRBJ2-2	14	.	CASTLTGGTGELFF	TGTGCCAGCACTTTGACCGGAGGGACCGGGGAGCTGTTTTTT
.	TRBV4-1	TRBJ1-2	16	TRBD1	CASSQGRDREYVGYTF	TGCGCCAGCAGCCAAGGTCGGGACAGGGAGTACGTAGGCTACACCTTC
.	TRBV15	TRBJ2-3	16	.	CATSRDRGASTDTQYF	TGTGCCACCAGCAGAGATCGCGGGGCCAGCACAGATACGCAGTATTTT
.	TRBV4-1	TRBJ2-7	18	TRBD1	CASSQVNLQGIVRYEQYF	TGCGCCAGCAGCCAAGTGAACCTACAGGGGATTGTGCGCTACGAGCAGTACTTC
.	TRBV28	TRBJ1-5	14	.	CASSLGQINQPQHF	TGTGCCAGCAGTTTAGGACAGATCAATCAGCCCCAGCATTTT
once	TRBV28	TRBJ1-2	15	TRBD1	CASSFSLGTGVGYTF	TGTGCCAGCAGTTTCTCATTAGGGACAGGGGTTGGCTACACCTTC
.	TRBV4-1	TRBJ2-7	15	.	CASSPQTAGSYEQYF	TGCGCCAGCAGCCCCCAGACAGCCGGTAGTTACGAGCAGTACTTC
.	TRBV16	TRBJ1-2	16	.	CASSQNGRGDVGSYTF	TGTGCCAGCAGCCAAAACGGCAGGGGAGACGTCGGTAGCTACACCTTC
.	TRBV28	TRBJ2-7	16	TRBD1	CASSSPQGEWYNEQYF	TGTGCCAGCAGTTCCCCCCAGGGGGAGTGGTATAACGAGCAGTACTTC
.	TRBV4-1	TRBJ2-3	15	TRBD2	CASALAGDPPDTQYF	TGCGCCAGCGCACTAGCGGGAGATCCCCCAGATACGCAGTATTTT
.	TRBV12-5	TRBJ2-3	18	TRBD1	CASGRIPPKTGGADTQYF	TGTGCTAGTGGTCGCATCCCTCCTAAGACAGGGGGTGCAGATACGCAGTATTTT
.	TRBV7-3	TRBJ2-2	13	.	CASNPTGPGELFF	TGTGCCAGCAACCCTACAGGGCCCGGGGAGCTGTTTTTT
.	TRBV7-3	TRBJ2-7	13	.	CASSLGVSYEQYF	TGTGCCAGCAGCTTAGGAGTCTCCTACGAGCAGTACTTC
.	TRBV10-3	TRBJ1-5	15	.	CAISGTANSNQPQHF	TGTGCCATCAGTGGGACAGCCAATAGCAATCAGCCCCAGCATTTT
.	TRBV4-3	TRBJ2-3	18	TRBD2	CASSQDLPTSGSPDTQYF	TGCGCCAGCAGCCAAGATCTCCCGACTAGCGGGAGCCCAGATACGCAGTATTTT
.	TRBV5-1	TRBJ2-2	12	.	CASSLPAGELFF	TGCGCCAGCAGCCTCCCCGCCGGGGAGCTGTTTTTT
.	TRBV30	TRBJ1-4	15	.	CAWGDGAATNEKLFF	TGTGCCTGGGGGGATGGGGCCGCAACTAATGAAAAACTGTTTTTT
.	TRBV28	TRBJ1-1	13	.	CASSTPGGTEAFF	TGTGCCAGCAGTACACCGGGAGGCACTGAAGCTTTCTTT
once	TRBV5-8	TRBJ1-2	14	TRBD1	CASSLAPGGYGYTF	TGTGCCAGCAGCTTGGCTCCAGGGGGCTATGGCTACACCTTC
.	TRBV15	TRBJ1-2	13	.	CATSPPGMTGYTF	TGTGCCACCAGCCCTCCCGGAATGACAGGCTACACCTTC
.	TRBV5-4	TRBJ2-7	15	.	CASSLDRINYSEQYF	TGTGCCAGCAGCCTAGACAGGATCAATTACTCCGAGCAGTACTTC
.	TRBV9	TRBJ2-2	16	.	CASSVVGSANTGELFF	TGTGCCAGCAGCGTAGTGGGTAGCGCGAACACCGGGGAGCTGTTTTTT
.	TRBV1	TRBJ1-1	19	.	CTSSQDYQGRLQKNTEAFF	TGCACCAGCAGCCAAGATTATCAGGGGAGACTGCAGAAAAACACTGAAGCTTTCTTT
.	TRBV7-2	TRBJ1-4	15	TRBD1	CASSLSGTANEKLFF	TGTGCCAGCAGCTTGTCCGGGACAGCGAATGAAAAACTGTTTTTT
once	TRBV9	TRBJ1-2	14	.	CASSAQPGEDGYTF	TGTGCCAGCAGCGCCCAGCCGGGGGAGGATGGCTACACCTTC